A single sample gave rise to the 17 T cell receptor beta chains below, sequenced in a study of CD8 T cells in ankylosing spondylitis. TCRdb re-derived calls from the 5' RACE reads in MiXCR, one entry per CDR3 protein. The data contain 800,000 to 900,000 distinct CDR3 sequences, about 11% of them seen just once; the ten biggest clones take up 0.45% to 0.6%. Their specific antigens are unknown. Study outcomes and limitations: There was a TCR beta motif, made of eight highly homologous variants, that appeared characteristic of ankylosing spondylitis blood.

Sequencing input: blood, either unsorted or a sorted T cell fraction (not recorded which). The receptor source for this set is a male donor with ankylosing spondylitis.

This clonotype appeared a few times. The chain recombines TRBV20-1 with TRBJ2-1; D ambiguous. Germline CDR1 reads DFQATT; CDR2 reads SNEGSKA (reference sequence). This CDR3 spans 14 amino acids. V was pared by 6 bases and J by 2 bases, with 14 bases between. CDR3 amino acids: CSAKGGSPYNEQFF. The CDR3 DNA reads TGCAGTGCGAAGGGCGGCAGCCCCTACAATGAGCAGTTCTTC.

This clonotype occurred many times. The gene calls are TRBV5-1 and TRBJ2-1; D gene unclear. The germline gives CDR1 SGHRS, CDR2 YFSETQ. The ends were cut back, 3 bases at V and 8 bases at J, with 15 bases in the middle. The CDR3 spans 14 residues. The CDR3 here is CASSWGEPGHEQFF. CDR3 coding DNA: TGCGCCAGCAGCTGGGGTGAACCTGGGCATGAGCAGTTCTTC. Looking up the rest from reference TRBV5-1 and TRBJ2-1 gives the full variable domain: KAGVTQTPRYLIKTRGQQVTLSCSPISGHRSVSWYQQTPGQGLQFLFEYFSETQRNKGNFPGRFSGRQFSNSRSEMNVSTLELGDSALYLCASSWGEPGHEQFFGPGTRLTVL.

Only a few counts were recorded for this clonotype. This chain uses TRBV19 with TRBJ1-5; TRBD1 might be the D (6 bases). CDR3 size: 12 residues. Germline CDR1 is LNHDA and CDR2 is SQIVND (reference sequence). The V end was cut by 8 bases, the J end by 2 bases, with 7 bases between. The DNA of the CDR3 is TGTGCCAGTCAGGGGCGCAATCAGCCCCAGCATTTT. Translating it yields CASQGRNQPQHF.

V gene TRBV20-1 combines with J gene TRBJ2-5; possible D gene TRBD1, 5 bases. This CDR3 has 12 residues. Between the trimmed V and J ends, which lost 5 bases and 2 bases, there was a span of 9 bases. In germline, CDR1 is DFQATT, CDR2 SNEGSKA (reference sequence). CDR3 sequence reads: CSAGRDQETQYF. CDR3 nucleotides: TGCAGTGCTGGCAGGGATCAAGAGACCCAGTACTTC.

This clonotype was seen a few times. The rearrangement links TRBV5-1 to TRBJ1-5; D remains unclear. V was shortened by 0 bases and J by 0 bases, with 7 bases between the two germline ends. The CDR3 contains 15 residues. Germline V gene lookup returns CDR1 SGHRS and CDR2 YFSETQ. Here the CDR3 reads CASSLERHSNQPQHF. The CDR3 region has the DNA TGCGCCAGCAGCTTGGAACGTCATAGCAATCAGCCCCAGCATTTT.

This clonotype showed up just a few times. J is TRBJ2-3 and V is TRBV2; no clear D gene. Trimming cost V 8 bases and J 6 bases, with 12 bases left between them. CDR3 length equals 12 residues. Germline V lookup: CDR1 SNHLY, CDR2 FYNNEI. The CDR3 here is CASVTPGDTQYF. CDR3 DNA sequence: TGTGCCAGCGTGACTCCTGGGGATACGCAGTATTTT.

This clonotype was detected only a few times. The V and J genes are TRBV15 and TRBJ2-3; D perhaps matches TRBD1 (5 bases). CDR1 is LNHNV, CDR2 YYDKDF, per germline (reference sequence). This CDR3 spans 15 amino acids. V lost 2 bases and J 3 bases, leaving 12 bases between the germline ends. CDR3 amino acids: CATSRRTIRTDTQYF. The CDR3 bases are TGTGCCACCAGCAGAAGGACAATTCGAACAGATACGCAGTATTTT.

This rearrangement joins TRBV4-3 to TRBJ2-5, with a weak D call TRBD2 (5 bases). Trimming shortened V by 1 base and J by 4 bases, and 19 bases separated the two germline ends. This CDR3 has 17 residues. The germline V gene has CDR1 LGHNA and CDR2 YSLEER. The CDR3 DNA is TGCGCCAGCAGCCAAGTCGCCCCCATGAGCGGTGTAGAGACCCAGTACTTC. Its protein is CASSQVAPMSGVETQYF.

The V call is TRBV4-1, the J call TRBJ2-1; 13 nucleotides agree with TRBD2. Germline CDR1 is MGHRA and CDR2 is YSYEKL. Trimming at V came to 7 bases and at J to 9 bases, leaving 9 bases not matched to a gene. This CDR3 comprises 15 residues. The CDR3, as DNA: TGCGCCAGCACCCTACTAGCGGGGGGGCCCGGTGAGCAGTTCTTC. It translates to CASTLLAGGPGEQFF.

CDR3 DNA: TGCGCCAGCAGCTTGGGAGGGCGGGCCATTCAGTACTTC. Encoded protein: CASSLGGRAIQYF. The V gene is TRBV5-1, the J gene TRBJ2-4; possible D gene TRBD2, 5 bases. This CDR3 is 13 amino acids long. V was clipped by 0 bases and J by 9 bases, with 10 bases between them. Germline lookup yields CDR1 SGHRS and CDR2 YFSETQ. Full variable domain (missing parts from reference TRBV5-1 and TRBJ2-4): KAGVTQTPRYLIKTRGQQVTLSCSPISGHRSVSWYQQTPGQGLQFLFEYFSETQRNKGNFPGRFSGRQFSNSRSEMNVSTLELGDSALYLCASSLGGRAIQYFGAGTRLSVL.

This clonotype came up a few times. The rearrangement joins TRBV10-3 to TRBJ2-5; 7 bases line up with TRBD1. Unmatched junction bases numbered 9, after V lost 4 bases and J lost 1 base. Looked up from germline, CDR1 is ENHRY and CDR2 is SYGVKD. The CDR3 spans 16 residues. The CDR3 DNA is TGTGCCATCAGTGCCGGATTCCGGGACAGCCAAGAGACCCAGTACTTC. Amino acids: CAISAGFRDSQETQYF.

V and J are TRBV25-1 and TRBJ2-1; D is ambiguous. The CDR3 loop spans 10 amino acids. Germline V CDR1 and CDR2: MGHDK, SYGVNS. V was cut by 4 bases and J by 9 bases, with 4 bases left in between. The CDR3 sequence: CASSGAEQFF. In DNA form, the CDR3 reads TGTGCCAGCAGTGGCGCTGAGCAGTTCTTC.

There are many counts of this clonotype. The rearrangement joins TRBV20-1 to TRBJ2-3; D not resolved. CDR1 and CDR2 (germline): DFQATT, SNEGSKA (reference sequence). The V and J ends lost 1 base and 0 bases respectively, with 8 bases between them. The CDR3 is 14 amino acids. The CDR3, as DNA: TGCAGTGCTAGAGGGGCGACTAGCACAGATACGCAGTATTTT. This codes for CSARGATSTDTQYF.

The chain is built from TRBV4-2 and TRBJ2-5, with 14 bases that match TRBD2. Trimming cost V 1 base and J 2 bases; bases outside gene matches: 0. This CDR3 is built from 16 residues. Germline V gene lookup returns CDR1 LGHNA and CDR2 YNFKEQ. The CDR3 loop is CASSQGTSGRQETQYF. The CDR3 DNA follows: TGTGCCAGCAGCCAAGGGACTAGCGGGAGGCAAGAGACCCAGTACTTC.

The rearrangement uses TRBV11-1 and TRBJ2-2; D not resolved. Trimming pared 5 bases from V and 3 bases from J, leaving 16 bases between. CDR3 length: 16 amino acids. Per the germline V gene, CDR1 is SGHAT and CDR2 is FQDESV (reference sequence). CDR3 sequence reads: CASSLRALSDTGELFF. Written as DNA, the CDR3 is TGTGCCAGCAGCCTCCGGGCCCTGAGCGACACCGGGGAGCTGTTTTTT.

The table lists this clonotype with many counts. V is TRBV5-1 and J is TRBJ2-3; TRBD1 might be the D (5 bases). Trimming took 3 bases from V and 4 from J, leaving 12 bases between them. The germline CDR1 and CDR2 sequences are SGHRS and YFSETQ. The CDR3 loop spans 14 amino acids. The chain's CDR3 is CASSSQGAADTQYF. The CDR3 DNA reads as TGCGCCAGCAGCTCCCAGGGCGCAGCAGATACGCAGTATTTT.

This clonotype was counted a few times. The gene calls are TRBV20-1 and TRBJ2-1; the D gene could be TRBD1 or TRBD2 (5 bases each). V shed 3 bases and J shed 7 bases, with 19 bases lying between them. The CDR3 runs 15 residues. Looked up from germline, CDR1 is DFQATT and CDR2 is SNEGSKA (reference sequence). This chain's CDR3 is CSARLYRLAGNEQFF. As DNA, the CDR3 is TGCAGTGCTAGGCTATACAGGCTAGCAGGGAATGAGCAGTTCTTC.